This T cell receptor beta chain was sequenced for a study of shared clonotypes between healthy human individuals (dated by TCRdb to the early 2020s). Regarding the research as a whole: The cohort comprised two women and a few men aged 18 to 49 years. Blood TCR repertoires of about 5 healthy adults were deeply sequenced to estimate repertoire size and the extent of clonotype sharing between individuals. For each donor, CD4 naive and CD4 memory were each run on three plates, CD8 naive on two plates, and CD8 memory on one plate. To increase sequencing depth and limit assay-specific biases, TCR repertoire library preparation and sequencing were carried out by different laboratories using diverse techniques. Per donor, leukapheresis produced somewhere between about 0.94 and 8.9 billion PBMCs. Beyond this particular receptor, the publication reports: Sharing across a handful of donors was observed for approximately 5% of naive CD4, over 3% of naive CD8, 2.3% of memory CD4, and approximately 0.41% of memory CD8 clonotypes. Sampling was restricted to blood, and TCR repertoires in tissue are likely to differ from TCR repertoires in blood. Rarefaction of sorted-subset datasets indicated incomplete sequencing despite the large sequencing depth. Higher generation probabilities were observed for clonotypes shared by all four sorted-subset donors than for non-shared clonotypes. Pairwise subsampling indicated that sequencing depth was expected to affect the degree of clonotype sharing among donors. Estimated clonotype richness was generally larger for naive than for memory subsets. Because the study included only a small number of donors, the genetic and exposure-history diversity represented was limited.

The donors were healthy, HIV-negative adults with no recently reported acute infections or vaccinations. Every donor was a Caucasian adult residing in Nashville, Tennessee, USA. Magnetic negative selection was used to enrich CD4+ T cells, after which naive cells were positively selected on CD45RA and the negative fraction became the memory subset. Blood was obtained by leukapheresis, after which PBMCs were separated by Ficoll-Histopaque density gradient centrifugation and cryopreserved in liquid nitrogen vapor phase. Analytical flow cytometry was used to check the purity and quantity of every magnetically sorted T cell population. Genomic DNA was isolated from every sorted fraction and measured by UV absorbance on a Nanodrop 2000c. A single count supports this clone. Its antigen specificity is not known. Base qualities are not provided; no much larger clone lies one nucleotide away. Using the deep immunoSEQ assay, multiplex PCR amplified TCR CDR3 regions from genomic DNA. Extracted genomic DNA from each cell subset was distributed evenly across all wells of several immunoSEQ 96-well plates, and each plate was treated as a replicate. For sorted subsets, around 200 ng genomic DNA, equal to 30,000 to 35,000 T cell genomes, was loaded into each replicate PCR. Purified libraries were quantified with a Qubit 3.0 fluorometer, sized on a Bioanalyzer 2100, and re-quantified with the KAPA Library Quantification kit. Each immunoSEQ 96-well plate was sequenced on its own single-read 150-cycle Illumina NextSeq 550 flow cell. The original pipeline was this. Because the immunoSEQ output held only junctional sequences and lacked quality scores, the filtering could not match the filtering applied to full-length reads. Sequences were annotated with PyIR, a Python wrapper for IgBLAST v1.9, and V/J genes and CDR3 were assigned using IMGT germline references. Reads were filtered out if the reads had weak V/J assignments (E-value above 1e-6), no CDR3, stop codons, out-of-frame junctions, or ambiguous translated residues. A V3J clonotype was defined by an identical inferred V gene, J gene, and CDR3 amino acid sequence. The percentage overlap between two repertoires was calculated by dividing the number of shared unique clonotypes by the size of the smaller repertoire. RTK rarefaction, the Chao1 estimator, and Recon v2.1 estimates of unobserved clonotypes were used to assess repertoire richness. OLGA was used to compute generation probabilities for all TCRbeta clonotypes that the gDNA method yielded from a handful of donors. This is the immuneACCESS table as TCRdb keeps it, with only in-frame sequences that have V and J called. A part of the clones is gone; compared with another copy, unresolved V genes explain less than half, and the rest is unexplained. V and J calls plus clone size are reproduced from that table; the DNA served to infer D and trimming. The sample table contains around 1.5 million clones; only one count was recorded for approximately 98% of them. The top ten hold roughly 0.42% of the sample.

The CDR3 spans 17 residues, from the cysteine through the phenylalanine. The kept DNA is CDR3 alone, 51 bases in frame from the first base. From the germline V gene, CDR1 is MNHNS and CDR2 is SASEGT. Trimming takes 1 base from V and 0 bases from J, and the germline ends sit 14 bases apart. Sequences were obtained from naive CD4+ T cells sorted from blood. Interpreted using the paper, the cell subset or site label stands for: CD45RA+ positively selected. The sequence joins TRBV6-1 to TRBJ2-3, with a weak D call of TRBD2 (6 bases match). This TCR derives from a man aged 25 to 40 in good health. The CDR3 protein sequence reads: CASSEGHTSKSTDTQYF. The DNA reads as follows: TGTGCCAGCAGTGAAGGGCACACTAGCAAGAGCACAGATACGCAGTATTTT.